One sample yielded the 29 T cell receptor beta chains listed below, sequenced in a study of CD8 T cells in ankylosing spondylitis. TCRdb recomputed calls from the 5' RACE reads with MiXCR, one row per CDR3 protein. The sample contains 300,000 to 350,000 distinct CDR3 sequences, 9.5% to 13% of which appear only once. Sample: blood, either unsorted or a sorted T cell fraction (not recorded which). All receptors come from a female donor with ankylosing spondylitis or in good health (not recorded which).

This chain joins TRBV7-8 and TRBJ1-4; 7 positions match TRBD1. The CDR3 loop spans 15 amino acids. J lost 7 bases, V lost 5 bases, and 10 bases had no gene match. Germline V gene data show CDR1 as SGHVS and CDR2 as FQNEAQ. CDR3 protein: CASSPKGAGSEKLFF. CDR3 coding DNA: TGTGCCAGCAGCCCAAAGGGGGCTGGGAGTGAAAAACTGTTTTTT.

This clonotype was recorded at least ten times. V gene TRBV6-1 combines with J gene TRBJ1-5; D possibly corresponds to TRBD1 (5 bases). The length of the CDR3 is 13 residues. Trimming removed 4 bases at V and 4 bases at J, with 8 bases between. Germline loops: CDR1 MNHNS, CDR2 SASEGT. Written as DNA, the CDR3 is TGTGCCAGCAGTGTACAGGAGAATCAGCCCCAGCATTTT. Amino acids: CASSVQENQPQHF.

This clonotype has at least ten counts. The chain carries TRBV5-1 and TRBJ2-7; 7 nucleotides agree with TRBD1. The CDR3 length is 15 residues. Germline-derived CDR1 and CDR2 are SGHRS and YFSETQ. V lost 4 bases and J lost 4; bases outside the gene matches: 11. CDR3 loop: CASSPDRVGGYEQYF. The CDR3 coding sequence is TGCGCCAGCAGCCCTGACAGGGTCGGAGGTTACGAGCAGTACTTC.

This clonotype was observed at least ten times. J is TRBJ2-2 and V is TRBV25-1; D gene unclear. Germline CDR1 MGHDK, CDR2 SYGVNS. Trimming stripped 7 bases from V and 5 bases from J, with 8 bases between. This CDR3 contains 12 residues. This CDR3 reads CASMRRTGELFF. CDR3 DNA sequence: TGTGCCAGCATGAGACGGACCGGGGAGCTGTTTTTT.

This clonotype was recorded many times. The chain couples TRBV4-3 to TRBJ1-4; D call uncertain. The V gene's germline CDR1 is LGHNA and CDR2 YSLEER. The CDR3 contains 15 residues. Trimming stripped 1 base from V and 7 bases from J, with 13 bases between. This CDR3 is CASSQVAPEGEKLFF. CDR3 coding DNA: TGCGCCAGCAGCCAAGTGGCACCAGAGGGTGAAAAACTGTTTTTT.

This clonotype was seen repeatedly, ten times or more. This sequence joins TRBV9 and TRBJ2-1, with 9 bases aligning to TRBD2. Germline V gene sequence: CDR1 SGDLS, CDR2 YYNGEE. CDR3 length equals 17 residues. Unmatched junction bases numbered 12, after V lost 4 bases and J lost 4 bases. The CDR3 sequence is CASSPKMVSGGYNEQFF. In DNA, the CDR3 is TGTGCCAGCAGCCCAAAGATGGTCAGCGGGGGGTACAATGAGCAGTTCTTC.

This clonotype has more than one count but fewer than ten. The DNA for the CDR3 is TGCGCCAGCAGTGAGTCTTCCGGGACAGGGGGTTCCGCAAACCCCAATGAAAAACTGTTTTTT. Residues: CASSESSGTGGSANPNEKLFF. The chain couples TRBV10-2 to TRBJ1-4, with 11 nucleotides matching TRBD1. V trimming: 0 bases; J trimming: 5 bases; junction bases outside the gene matches: 17. There are 21 residues in the CDR3. Germline V gives CDR1 WSHSY, CDR2 SAAADI.

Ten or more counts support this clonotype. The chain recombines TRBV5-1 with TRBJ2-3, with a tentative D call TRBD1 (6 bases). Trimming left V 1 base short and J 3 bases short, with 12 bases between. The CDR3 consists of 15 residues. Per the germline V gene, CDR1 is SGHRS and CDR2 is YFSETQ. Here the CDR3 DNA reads TGCGCCAGCAGCTTGTACGCCAGGGGTACAGATACGCAGTATTTT. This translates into CASSLYARGTDTQYF.

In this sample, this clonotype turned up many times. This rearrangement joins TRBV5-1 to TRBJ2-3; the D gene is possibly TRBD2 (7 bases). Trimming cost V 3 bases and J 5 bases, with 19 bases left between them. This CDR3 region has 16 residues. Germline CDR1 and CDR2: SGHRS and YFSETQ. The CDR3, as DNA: TGCGCCAGCAGCTCGGGCCCAAGGGGGGGCGAAGATACGCAGTATTTT. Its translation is CASSSGPRGGEDTQYF.

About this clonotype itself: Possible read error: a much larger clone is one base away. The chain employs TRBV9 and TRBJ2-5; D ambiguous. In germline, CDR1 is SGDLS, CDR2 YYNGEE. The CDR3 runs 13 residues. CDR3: CTSSAIMRETQYF. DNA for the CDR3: TGTACCAGCAGCGCCATCATGCGTGAGACCCAGTACTTC.

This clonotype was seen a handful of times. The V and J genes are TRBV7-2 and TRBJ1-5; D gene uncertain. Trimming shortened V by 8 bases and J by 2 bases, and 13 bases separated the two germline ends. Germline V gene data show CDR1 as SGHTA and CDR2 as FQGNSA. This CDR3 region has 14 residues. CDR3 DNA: TGTGCCAGCGGAGGGCCGGAAGGCAATCAGCCCCAGCATTTT. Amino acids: CASGGPEGNQPQHF. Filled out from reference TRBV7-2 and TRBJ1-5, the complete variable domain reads GAGVSQSPSNKVTEKGKDVELRCDPISGHTALYWYRQSLGQGLEFLIYFQGNSAPDKSGLPSDRFSAERTGGSVSTLTIQRTQQEDSAVYLCASGGPEGNQPQHFGDGTRLSIL.

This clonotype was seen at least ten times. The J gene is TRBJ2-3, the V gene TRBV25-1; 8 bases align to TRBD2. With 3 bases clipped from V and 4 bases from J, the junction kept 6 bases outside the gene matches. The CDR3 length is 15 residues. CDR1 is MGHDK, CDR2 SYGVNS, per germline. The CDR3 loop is CASSDPSGSPDTQYF. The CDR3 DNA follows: TGTGCCAGCAGTGACCCGAGCGGGAGCCCAGATACGCAGTATTTT.

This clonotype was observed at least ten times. CDR3 sequence: CAISDRGYQPQHF. The CDR3 DNA sequence: TGTGCCATCAGTGACAGGGGGTATCAGCCCCAGCATTTT. The J gene is TRBJ1-5, the V gene TRBV10-3, with TRBD1 matching over 7 bases. The V gene end was trimmed by 3 bases and the J gene end by 5 bases; junction bases not matched to a gene: 1. The CDR3 length is 13 residues. CDR1 and CDR2 (germline): ENHRY, SYGVKD.

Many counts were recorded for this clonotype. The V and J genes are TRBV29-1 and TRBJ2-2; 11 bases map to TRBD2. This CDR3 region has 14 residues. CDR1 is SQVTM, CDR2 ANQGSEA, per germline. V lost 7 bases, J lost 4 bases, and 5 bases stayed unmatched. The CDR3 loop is CSASGTSGTGELFF. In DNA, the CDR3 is TGCAGCGCCTCCGGGACTAGCGGCACCGGGGAGCTGTTTTTT.

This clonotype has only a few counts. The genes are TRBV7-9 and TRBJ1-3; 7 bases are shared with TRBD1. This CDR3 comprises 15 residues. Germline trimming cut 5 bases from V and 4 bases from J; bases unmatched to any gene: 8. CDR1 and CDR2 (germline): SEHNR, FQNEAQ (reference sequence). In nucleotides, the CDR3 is TGTGCCAGCAGCAAGCGGGACAGCCCAGGAAACACCATATATTTT. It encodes CASSKRDSPGNTIYF.

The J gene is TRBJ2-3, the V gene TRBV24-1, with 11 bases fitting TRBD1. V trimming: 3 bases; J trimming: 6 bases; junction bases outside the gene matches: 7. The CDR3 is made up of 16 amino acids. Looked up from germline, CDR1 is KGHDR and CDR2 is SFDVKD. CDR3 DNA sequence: TGTGCCACCAGTGATGACGGACAGGGGGCGTTGGATACGCAGTATTTT. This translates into CATSDDGQGALDTQYF.

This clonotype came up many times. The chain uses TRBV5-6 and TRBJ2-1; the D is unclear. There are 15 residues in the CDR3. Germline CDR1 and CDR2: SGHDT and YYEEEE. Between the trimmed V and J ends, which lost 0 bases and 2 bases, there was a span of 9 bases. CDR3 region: CASSLGRATYNEQFF. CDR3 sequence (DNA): TGTGCCAGCAGCTTGGGACGGGCCACCTACAATGAGCAGTTCTTC.

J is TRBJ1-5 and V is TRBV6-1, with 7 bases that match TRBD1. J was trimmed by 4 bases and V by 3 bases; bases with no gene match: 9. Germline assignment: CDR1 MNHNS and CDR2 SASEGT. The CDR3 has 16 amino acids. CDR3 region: CASSDKTGMGNQPQHF. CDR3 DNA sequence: TGTGCCAGCAGTGACAAGACAGGGATGGGGAATCAGCCCCAGCATTTT.

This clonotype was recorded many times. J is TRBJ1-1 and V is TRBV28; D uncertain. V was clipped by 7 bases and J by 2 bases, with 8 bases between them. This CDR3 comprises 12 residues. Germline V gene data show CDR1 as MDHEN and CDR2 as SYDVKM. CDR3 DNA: TGTGCCAGCATAAAGGGAAACACTGAAGCTTTCTTT. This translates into CASIKGNTEAFF.

The CDR3 DNA is TGCGCCAGCACCAACATGGGGACATCCACTGAAGCTTTCTTT. Residues: CASTNMGTSTEAFF. The chain couples TRBV5-1 to TRBJ1-1; a weak D match, TRBD1 (6 bases). CDR1 is SGHRS and CDR2 is YFSETQ in the germline V gene. V lost 6 bases and J 4 bases, leaving 16 bases between the germline ends. This CDR3 spans 14 amino acids.

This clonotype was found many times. The CDR3 loop reads CSVEAEGTF. The CDR3 DNA reads as TGCAGCGTTGAGGCGGAGGGGACCTTC. The rearrangement joins TRBV29-1 to TRBJ1-2; tentative D call: TRBD1 (5 bases). Trimming stripped 3 bases from V and 14 bases from J, with 10 bases between. Germline values: CDR1 SQVTM, CDR2 ANQGSEA. The CDR3 spans 9 residues.

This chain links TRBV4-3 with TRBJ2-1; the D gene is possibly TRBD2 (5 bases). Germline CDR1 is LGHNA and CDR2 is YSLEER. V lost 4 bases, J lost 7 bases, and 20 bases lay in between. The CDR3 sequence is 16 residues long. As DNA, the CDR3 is TGCGCCAGCAGCCGCCTAGGAGGTCCTAGCCTTAATGAGCAGTTCTTC. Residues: CASSRLGGPSLNEQFF.

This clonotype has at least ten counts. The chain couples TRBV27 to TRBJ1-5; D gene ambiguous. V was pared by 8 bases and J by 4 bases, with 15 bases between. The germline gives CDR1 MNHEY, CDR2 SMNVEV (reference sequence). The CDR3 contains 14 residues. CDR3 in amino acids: CASSIVGGNQPQHF. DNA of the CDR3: TGTGCCAGCTCTATAGTCGGCGGTAATCAGCCCCAGCATTTT.

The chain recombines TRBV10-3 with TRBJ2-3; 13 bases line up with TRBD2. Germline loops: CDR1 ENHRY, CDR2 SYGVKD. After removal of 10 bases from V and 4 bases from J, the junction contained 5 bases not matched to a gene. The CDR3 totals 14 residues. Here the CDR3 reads CATWTSGGSDTQYF. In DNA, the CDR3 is TGTGCCACCTGGACTAGCGGGGGTTCAGATACGCAGTATTTT.

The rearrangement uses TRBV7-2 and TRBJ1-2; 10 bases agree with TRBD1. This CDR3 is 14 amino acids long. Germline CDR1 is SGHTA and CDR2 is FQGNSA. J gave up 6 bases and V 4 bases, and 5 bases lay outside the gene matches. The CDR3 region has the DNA TGTGCCAGCAGCTCGAGACAGGGGGCGGATGGCTACACCTTC. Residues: CASSSRQGADGYTF.

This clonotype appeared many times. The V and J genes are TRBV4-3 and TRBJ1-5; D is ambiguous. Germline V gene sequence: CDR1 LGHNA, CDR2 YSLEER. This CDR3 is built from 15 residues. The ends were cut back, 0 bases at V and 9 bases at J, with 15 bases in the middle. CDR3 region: CASSQDKLGVRPQHF. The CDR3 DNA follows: TGCGCCAGCAGCCAAGATAAGCTCGGCGTGAGGCCCCAGCATTTT.

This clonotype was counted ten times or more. The chain's CDR3 is CASSPQGWGAYNEQFF. The DNA for the CDR3 is TGCGCCAGCAGCCCCCAGGGGTGGGGGGCTTACAATGAGCAGTTCTTC. The chain recombines TRBV5-1 with TRBJ2-1, with D perhaps assigned TRBD1 or TRBD2 (6 bases each). V lost 4 bases, J lost 4 bases, and 18 bases lay in between. Looked up from germline, CDR1 is SGHRS and CDR2 is YFSETQ. The length of the CDR3 is 16 residues. The whole variable domain, remainder taken from reference TRBV5-1 and TRBJ2-1, is KAGVTQTPRYLIKTRGQQVTLSCSPISGHRSVSWYQQTPGQGLQFLFEYFSETQRNKGNFPGRFSGRQFSNSRSEMNVSTLELGDSALYLCASSPQGWGAYNEQFFGPGTRLTVL.

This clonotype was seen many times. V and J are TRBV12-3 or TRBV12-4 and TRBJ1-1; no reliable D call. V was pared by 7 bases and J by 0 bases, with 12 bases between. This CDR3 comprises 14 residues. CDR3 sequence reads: CASTHGRLNTEAFF. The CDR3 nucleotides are TGTGCCAGCACCCATGGACGGTTGAACACTGAAGCTTTCTTT.

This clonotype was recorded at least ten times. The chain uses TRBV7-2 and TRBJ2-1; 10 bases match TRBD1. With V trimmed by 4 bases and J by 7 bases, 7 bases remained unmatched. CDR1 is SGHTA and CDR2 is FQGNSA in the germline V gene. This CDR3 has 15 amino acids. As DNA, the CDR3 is TGTGCCAGCAGCTCCCGGGACAGGGGAGGGAATGAGCAGTTCTTC. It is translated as CASSSRDRGGNEQFF.